These 32 T cell receptor beta chains came from one sample sequenced in a study of blood T cell repertoires in COVID-19. The table came from immunoSEQ multiplex PCR; TCRdb's copy has only in-frame clones and leaves some out. This table holds about 22,000 clones, about 89% found once. Sequences were obtained from peripheral blood. The receptors originated from a human donor with active COVID-19. The donor label of this sample is uncertain.

This chain links TRBV5-1 with TRBJ2-3, with a possible D match to TRBD2 (5 bases). Trimming stripped 2 bases from V and 1 base from J, with 5 bases between. The CDR3 consists of 13 residues. CDR1 is SGHRS and CDR2 is YFSETQ in the germline V gene. The CDR3 DNA follows: TGCGCCAGCAGCTTCGGGGGCACAGATACGCAGTATTTT. Protein sequence: CASSFGGTDTQYF.

The chain employs TRBV6-5 and TRBJ2-1; 10 bases line up with TRBD1. Germline V gene sequence: CDR1 MNHEY, CDR2 SVGAGI. The CDR3 runs 15 residues. Unmatched junction bases numbered 4, after V lost 6 bases and J lost 2 bases. The CDR3 nucleotides are TGTGCCAGCAGCCAAGGACAGGGGGCCTACAATGAGCAGTTCTTC. This gives the protein CASSQGQGAYNEQFF.

The chain uses TRBV11-3 and TRBJ2-2, with D unclear. The CDR3 sequence is 13 residues long. The V end was cut by 2 bases, the J end by 7 bases, with 8 bases between. The germline V gene encodes CDR1 SGHNT and CDR2 YENEEA. The CDR3 spells CASSLYSYGELFF. CDR3 DNA sequence: TGTGCCAGCAGCTTATACTCGTACGGGGAGCTGTTTTTT. The full variable domain, completed using reference TRBV11-3 and TRBJ2-2, is EAGVVQSPRYKIIEKKQPVAFWCNPISGHNTLYWYLQNLGQGPELLIRYENEEAVDDSQLPKDRFSAERLKGVDSTLKIQPAELGDSAVYLCASSLYSYGELFFGEGSRLTVL.

The chain combines TRBV7-9 with TRBJ1-3, with a possible D match to TRBD1 (5 bases). This CDR3 region has 13 residues. Looked up from germline, CDR1 is SEHNR and CDR2 is FQNEAQ (reference sequence). V lost 5 bases and J lost 4, with 9 bases in between. The CDR3 here is CASSLGEGNTIYF. CDR3 bases: TGTGCCAGCAGCCTAGGGGAGGGAAACACCATATATTTT. The complete variable domain, with remaining parts taken from reference TRBV7-9 and TRBJ1-3, reads DTGVSQNPRHKITKRGQNVTFRCDPISEHNRLYWYRQTLGQGPEFLTYFQNEAQLEKSRLLSDRFSAERPKGSFSTLEIQRTEQGDSAMYLCASSLGEGNTIYFGEGSWLTVV.

This chain connects TRBV29-1 to TRBJ1-1, with D possibly matching TRBD1 (5 bases). The CDR3 is 14 amino acids. Germline values: CDR1 SQVTM, CDR2 ANQGSEA. Trimming removed 4 bases at V and 5 bases at J, with 17 bases between. The CDR3 coding sequence is TGCAGCGTTGGGGGACTATCTGGCAAAACTGAAGCTTTCTTT. Protein: CSVGGLSGKTEAFF.

CDR3 sequence reads: CASMRRDSYEQYF. The DNA of the CDR3 is TGTGCCAGCATGCGGAGGGACTCCTACGAGCAGTACTTC. The chain joins TRBV27 to TRBJ2-7; D is possibly TRBD2 (6 bases). Germline loops: CDR1 MNHEY, CDR2 SMNVEV (reference sequence). The CDR3 has 13 amino acids. With 7 bases removed from V and 0 bases from J, the gap between germline ends came to 10 bases.

The chain has TRBV19 and TRBJ2-5, with a possible D match to TRBD2 (6 bases). The V end was cut by 5 bases, the J end by 4 bases, with 17 bases between. Germline CDR1 reads LNHDA; CDR2 reads SQIVND (reference sequence). CDR3 length equals 15 residues. CDR3 in DNA: TGTGCCAGTAGTGTCACTAGCAGAGTGAGAGAGACCCAGTACTTC. The encoded protein is CASSVTSRVRETQYF.

The chain uses TRBV5-1 and TRBJ1-3, with D possibly being TRBD1 (6 bases). Trimming pared 4 bases from V and 0 bases from J, leaving 14 bases between. The germline CDR1 and CDR2 sequences are SGHRS and YFSETQ. The CDR3 is 16 residues long. The CDR3 region has the DNA TGCGCCAGCAGCCCAGCAGGGGACTACTCTGGAAACACCATATATTTT. Amino acids: CASSPAGDYSGNTIYF.

The V call is TRBV11-3, the J call TRBJ2-7; D gene uncertain. The CDR3 covers 13 residues. With 0 bases removed from V and 7 bases from J, the gap between germline ends came to 10 bases. In germline, CDR1 is SGHNT, CDR2 YENEEA. This chain's CDR3 is CASSLDRGGEQYF. The CDR3 DNA sequence: TGTGCCAGCAGCTTAGATAGAGGTGGAGAGCAGTACTTC.

The rearrangement uses TRBV18 and TRBJ2-5, with a tentative D call TRBD2 (7 bases). Germline-derived CDR1 and CDR2 are KGHSH and LQKENI. Trimming shortened V by 1 base and J by 4 bases, and 19 bases separated the two germline ends. The length of the CDR3 is 17 residues. The CDR3 nucleotides read TGTGCCAGCTCACCACGTCCGGGGGGCGGGAGAGGAGAGACCCAGTACTTC. Its protein is CASSPRPGGGRGETQYF.

The CDR3 DNA follows: TGTGCCAGCAGCTTAGGGACAGGGTGGACGGAGACCCAGTACTTC. Translation: CASSLGTGWTETQYF. This chain joins TRBV11-2 and TRBJ2-5; 8 positions agree with TRBD1. After removal of 1 base from V and 5 bases from J, the junction contained 6 bases not matched to a gene. The length of the CDR3 is 15 residues. Germline CDR1 SGHAT, CDR2 FQNNGV.

The CDR3 loop reads CASSISRIRDYSNQPQHF. Here the CDR3 DNA reads TGTGCCAGTAGTATATCCCGGATCAGGGATTATAGCAATCAGCCCCAGCATTTT. The chain is built from TRBV19 and TRBJ1-5, with D maybe TRBD1 (5 bases). CDR3 length: 18 residues. Trimming left V 2 bases short and J 0 bases short, with 17 bases between. Looked up from germline, CDR1 is LNHDA and CDR2 is SQIVND (reference sequence).

J is TRBJ2-1 and V is TRBV14; 8 bases agree with TRBD1. The germline gives CDR1 SGHDN, CDR2 FVKESK. This CDR3 is 17 amino acids long. The V gene end was trimmed by 4 bases and the J gene end by 4 bases; junction bases not matched to a gene: 12. CDR3 sequence: CASSPSHRDRRYNEQFF. DNA for the CDR3: TGTGCCAGCAGCCCCAGCCACCGGGACAGGAGGTACAATGAGCAGTTCTTC.

This chain joins TRBV13 and TRBJ2-5; 7 positions match TRBD2. Germline V CDR1 and CDR2: PRHDT, FYEKMQ (reference sequence). Unmatched junction bases numbered 5, after V lost 0 bases and J lost 1 base. CDR3 length: 16 residues. CDR3 protein: CASSLGLAVSQETQYF. The CDR3 region has the DNA TGTGCCAGCAGCTTAGGTCTAGCGGTTTCCCAAGAGACCCAGTACTTC.

The chain uses TRBV29-1 and TRBJ2-7, with D uncertain. CDR1 SQVTM and CDR2 ANQGSEA come from the germline V gene. The CDR3 is 13 residues long. With 2 bases removed from V and 0 bases from J, the gap between germline ends came to 8 bases. CDR3 region: CSVETPSSYEQYF. Written as DNA, the CDR3 is TGCAGCGTTGAAACTCCGAGCTCCTACGAGCAGTACTTC.

This clone has only one observation. The J gene is TRBJ2-3, the V gene TRBV6-5; 9 bases match TRBD2. J was trimmed by 1 base and V by 7 bases; bases with no gene match: 6. Germline assignment: CDR1 MNHEY and CDR2 SVGAGI. The CDR3 sequence is 15 residues long. In nucleotides, the CDR3 is TGTGCCAGCATTGGGCGGGGGGGCGGCACAGATACGCAGTATTTT. This gives the protein CASIGRGGGTDTQYF.

The chain is built from TRBV5-6 and TRBJ2-7; 7 bases fit TRBD2. J gave up 1 base and V 5 bases, and 9 bases lay outside the gene matches. The CDR3 has 15 amino acids. Germline V gene lookup returns CDR1 SGHDT and CDR2 YYEEEE. The CDR3 DNA reads as TGTGCCAGCAGGGGATGGGGGGGAAGGTCCTACGAGCAGTACTTC. The encoded protein is CASRGWGGRSYEQYF.

The J gene is TRBJ1-1, the V gene TRBV7-9; TRBD1 matches 8 bases. V lost 3 bases to trimming and J lost 3 bases; unmatched junction nucleotides: 6. The CDR3 has 15 amino acids. The germline gives CDR1 SEHNR, CDR2 FQNEAQ (reference sequence). The DNA for the CDR3 is TGTGCCAGCAGCTTCCGGACAGGGTCGGACACTGAAGCTTTCTTT. It encodes CASSFRTGSDTEAFF. The entire variable domain, with the rest obtained from reference TRBV7-9 and TRBJ1-1, is as follows: DTGVSQNPRHKITKRGQNVTFRCDPISEHNRLYWYRQTLGQGPEFLTYFQNEAQLEKSRLLSDRFSAERPKGSFSTLEIQRTEQGDSAMYLCASSFRTGSDTEAFFGQGTRLTVV.

The chain is built from TRBV3-1 (or the pseudogene TRBV3-2) and TRBJ2-1; 10 bases are a match to TRBD2. The CDR3 loop spans 16 amino acids. Trimming took 3 bases from V and 4 from J; bases not matched to a gene: 6. Germline V gene sequence: CDR1 LGHDT, CDR2 YNNKEL (reference sequence). The CDR3 DNA sequence: TGTGCCAGCAGCCACGGGACTAGCGATGGGTACAATGAGCAGTTCTTC. Residues: CASSHGTSDGYNEQFF.

The chain carries TRBV9 and TRBJ2-7; maybe TRBD1 (6 bases). Germline V gene sequence: CDR1 SGDLS, CDR2 YYNGEE. There are 12 residues in the CDR3. V lost 4 bases to trimming and J lost 7 bases, with 12 bases between them. The CDR3 spells CASSPGVGEQYF. The CDR3 bases are TGTGCCAGCAGCCCAGGGGTGGGGGAGCAGTACTTC.

Concerning this clone: Different DNA sequences within this sample yield the same CDR3. In DNA form, the CDR3 reads TGTGCCAGTAGTATTATCGGCAATCAGCCCCAGCATTTT. Translated: CASSIIGNQPQHF. V gene TRBV19 combines with J gene TRBJ1-5, with D hard to call. CDR1 and CDR2 (germline): LNHDA, SQIVND (reference sequence). The CDR3 totals 13 residues. The ends were cut back, 3 bases at V and 2 bases at J, with 5 bases in the middle.

This rearrangement joins TRBV6-5 to TRBJ2-5; 9 bases fit TRBD1. V was pared by 4 bases and J by 4 bases, with 7 bases of the junction left unmatched. CDR3 length: 15 amino acids. Per germline, CDR1 MNHEY and CDR2 SVGAGI. The CDR3 nucleotides read TGTGCCAGCAGTTCCATTACAGGGGGCAGAGAGACCCAGTACTTC. Translation: CASSSITGGRETQYF.

The chain combines TRBV19 with TRBJ1-2, with 7 bases aligning to TRBD1. The germline gives CDR1 LNHDA, CDR2 SQIVND (reference sequence). V shed 8 bases and J 5 bases; nucleotides not matched to a gene: 5. The CDR3 runs to 12 residues. CDR3 residues: CASGQQGYGYTF. In nucleotides, the CDR3 is TGTGCCAGTGGGCAACAGGGGTATGGCTACACCTTC.

This chain uses TRBV7-2 with TRBJ2-1; 8 nucleotides line up with TRBD1. CDR1 is SGHTA and CDR2 is FQGNSA in the germline V gene. The CDR3 length is 14 residues. V lost 3 bases to trimming and J lost 7 bases; unmatched junction nucleotides: 5. The CDR3 protein is CASSFRTGRNEQFF. The CDR3, as DNA: TGTGCCAGCAGCTTTCGGACAGGGAGGAATGAGCAGTTCTTC.

The rearrangement links TRBV11-3 to TRBJ2-2; TRBD1 matches at 8 bases. The length of the CDR3 is 16 residues. Trimming removed 3 bases from V and 2 bases from J; junction bases left unmatched: 5. Germline V gene data show CDR1 as SGHNT and CDR2 as YENEEA. CDR3 nucleotide sequence: TGTGCCAGCAGCTTCGGGACAGGTTTAAACACCGGGGAGCTGTTTTTT. This codes for CASSFGTGLNTGELFF. Complete variable domain (other parts from reference TRBV11-3 and TRBJ2-2): EAGVVQSPRYKIIEKKQPVAFWCNPISGHNTLYWYLQNLGQGPELLIRYENEEAVDDSQLPKDRFSAERLKGVDSTLKIQPAELGDSAVYLCASSFGTGLNTGELFFGEGSRLTVL.

This sequence joins TRBV6-5 and TRBJ2-1; D perhaps matches TRBD1 (5 bases). CDR3 length: 15 residues. Trimming shortened V by 0 bases and J by 7 bases, and 13 bases separated the two germline ends. Germline loops: CDR1 MNHEY, CDR2 SVGAGI. CDR3 loop: CASSYSTQVRNEQFF. CDR3 sequence (DNA): TGTGCCAGCAGTTACTCGACACAGGTGAGGAATGAGCAGTTCTTC.

V is TRBV2 and J is TRBJ1-1, with D tentatively TRBD1 (6 bases). The CDR3 runs to 13 residues. Per germline, CDR1 SNHLY and CDR2 FYNNEI. V was shortened by 7 bases and J by 1 base, with 10 bases between the two germline ends. The CDR3: CASTQGQNTEAFF. The CDR3 coding sequence is TGTGCCAGCACCCAGGGACAGAACACTGAAGCTTTCTTT.

This chain links TRBV10-1 with TRBJ2-3, with D uncertain. The V and J ends lost 0 bases and 8 bases respectively, with 12 bases between them. This CDR3 spans 14 amino acids. CDR1 is WNHNN, CDR2 SYGVQD, per germline (reference sequence). The chain's CDR3 is CASSESPSYGTQYF. Here the CDR3 DNA reads TGCGCCAGCAGTGAGTCGCCTAGTTATGGTACGCAGTATTTT.

This rearrangement joins TRBV28 to TRBJ2-2, with 8 bases that match TRBD1. V lost 1 base, J lost 4 bases, and 8 bases stayed unmatched. The CDR3 contains 17 residues. CDR1 MDHEN and CDR2 SYDVKM come from the germline V gene. The DNA for the CDR3 is TGTGCCAGCAGTTTATCTGGGACAGGTAGCGTCACCGGGGAGCTGTTTTTT. Its protein is CASSLSGTGSVTGELFF.

The chain employs TRBV15 and TRBJ2-5; 11 bases fit TRBD2. Germline loops: CDR1 LNHNV, CDR2 YYDKDF (reference sequence). The CDR3 runs 16 residues. V lost 0 bases, J lost 4 bases, and 4 bases stayed unmatched. The CDR3 sequence: CATSRERLAGGETQYF. The DNA of the CDR3 is TGTGCCACCAGCAGAGAAAGGCTAGCGGGAGGAGAGACCCAGTACTTC.

The rearrangement joins TRBV7-9 to TRBJ1-1; D may be TRBD1 (5 bases). Germline V gene sequence: CDR1 SEHNR, CDR2 FQNEAQ (reference sequence). CDR3 length equals 12 residues. V dropped 5 bases and J dropped 5 bases, with 9 bases sitting between them. CDR3 sequence reads: CASSTPGTEAFF. The CDR3 region has the DNA TGTGCCAGCAGCACCCCAGGGACTGAAGCTTTCTTT.

V and J are TRBV19 and TRBJ2-3; 13 bases fit TRBD2. Trimming removed 5 bases from V and 10 bases from J; junction bases left unmatched: 21. The CDR3 is 19 amino acids. CDR1 and CDR2 (germline): LNHDA, SQIVND (reference sequence). Here the CDR3 reads CASSWDSLSGTSGVVAQYF. The CDR3 DNA reads as TGTGCCAGTAGTTGGGATTCGTTGTCGGGGACTAGCGGGGTTGTGGCGCAGTATTTT.